These 21 T cell receptor beta chains were sequenced from one sample in a study of OX40 agonist ivuxolimab in advanced cancers. The table came from immunoSEQ multiplex PCR; TCRdb's copy has only in-frame clones and leaves some out. The table includes around 62,000 clones, over 75% detected once. The sample consisted of CD4+ or CD8+ T cells sorted from blood, taken in a trial of the OX40 agonist ivuxolimab. All receptors derive from an adult with an advanced solid tumor such as melanoma, head and neck, liver or kidney cancer.

This chain joins TRBV7-2 and TRBJ2-3; 7 nucleotides match TRBD1. The CDR3 contains 14 residues. V shed 1 base, J shed 4 bases, and the junction held 2 bases outside the gene matches. Per germline, CDR1 SGHTA and CDR2 FQGNSA. CDR3 coding DNA: TGTGCCAGCAGCTTAGACAGGGGTGCAGATACGCAGTATTTT. It codes for CASSLDRGADTQYF.

This clone was seen just once. The rearrangement joins TRBV7-9 to TRBJ2-5; D remains ambiguous. Trimming pared 5 bases from V and 7 bases from J, leaving 14 bases between. This CDR3 is 13 amino acids long. Germline V gene sequence: CDR1 SEHNR, CDR2 FQNEAQ (reference sequence). The CDR3 region has the DNA TGTGCCAGCAGCCCCGGTGGAAGGGTGACCCAGTACTTC. Its translation is CASSPGGRVTQYF.

V gene TRBV27 combines with J gene TRBJ2-5, with D possibly being TRBD2 (6 bases). Trimming removed 7 bases at V and 6 bases at J, with 15 bases between. CDR1 and CDR2 (germline): MNHEY, SMNVEV (reference sequence). CDR3 length: 13 residues. The CDR3 DNA sequence: TGTGCCAGCATTAAATCCGGGGGAAAGACCCAGTACTTC. This sequence encodes CASIKSGGKTQYF.

V is TRBV15 and J is TRBJ1-4; the D gene is possibly TRBD1 (5 bases). The CDR3 is 20 residues long. Germline V gene data show CDR1 as LNHNV and CDR2 as YYDKDF (reference sequence). V was trimmed by 0 bases and J by 0 bases, leaving 20 bases between them. CDR3 protein: CATSRDPVRSQGATNEKLFF. The DNA of the CDR3 is TGTGCCACCAGCAGAGATCCCGTAAGATCCCAAGGGGCAACTAATGAAAAACTGTTTTTT.

This chain connects TRBV2 to TRBJ1-1, with a tentative D call TRBD1 (5 bases). The CDR3 loop spans 18 amino acids. Germline CDR1 reads SNHLY; CDR2 reads FYNNEI. V lost 4 bases and J 4 bases, leaving 25 bases between the germline ends. The CDR3 reads CASSVRKGMIMGGTEAFF. CDR3 coding DNA: TGTGCCAGCAGTGTTCGGAAGGGGATGATTATGGGCGGCACTGAAGCTTTCTTT.

The gene calls are TRBV5-1 and TRBJ1-2; D remains ambiguous. The germline gives CDR1 SGHRS, CDR2 YFSETQ. The CDR3 length is 14 residues. V was pared by 4 bases and J by 3 bases, with 13 bases between. This chain's CDR3 is CASSRWTNDYGYTF. CDR3 bases: TGCGCCAGCAGCCGGTGGACCAACGACTATGGCTACACCTTC.

This clone has just a few counts. This rearrangement joins TRBV5-1 to TRBJ2-5; TRBD1 is a possible D gene (6 bases). The CDR3 is 14 amino acids. The germline gives CDR1 SGHRS, CDR2 YFSETQ. Trimming took 4 bases from V and 1 from J, leaving 11 bases between them. The CDR3 reads CASSLGQPQETQYF. The CDR3 DNA sequence: TGCGCCAGCAGCCTAGGACAGCCCCAAGAGACCCAGTACTTC.

There are a few counts of this clone. The V gene is TRBV11-2, the J gene TRBJ2-2; D is ambiguous. Trimming stripped 1 base from V and 1 base from J, with 7 bases between. The CDR3 spans 15 residues. Germline V gene sequence: CDR1 SGHAT, CDR2 FQNNGV. CDR3 DNA sequence: TGTGCCAGCAGCTTAGCGGTAGGGAACACCGGGGAGCTGTTTTTT. Translation: CASSLAVGNTGELFF.

J is TRBJ1-3 and V is TRBV7-2, with D unclear. CDR3 length: 16 residues. Per germline, CDR1 SGHTA and CDR2 FQGNSA. Between the trimmed V and J ends, which lost 2 bases and 2 bases, there was a span of 13 bases. The CDR3: CASSLSGEWTGNTIYF. The CDR3 coding sequence is TGTGCCAGCAGCTTATCTGGGGAATGGACTGGAAACACCATATATTTT.

The J gene is TRBJ2-1, the V gene TRBV7-2; D ambiguous. Trimming removed 1 base from V and 5 bases from J, with 9 bases in between. The CDR3 loop spans 14 amino acids. In germline, CDR1 is SGHTA, CDR2 FQGNSA. The CDR3 DNA reads as TGTGCCAGCAGCTTAGTAACGGCCAACAATGAGCAGTTCTTC. Translation gives CASSLVTANNEQFF.

The chain's CDR3 is CASSSERETDTQYF. CDR3 DNA: TGTGCCAGCAGCTCGGAGCGGGAAACAGATACGCAGTATTTT. V gene TRBV13 combines with J gene TRBJ2-3; 7 positions match TRBD2. The CDR3 consists of 14 residues. Germline CDR1 is PRHDT and CDR2 is FYEKMQ (reference sequence). The junction had 4 bases not matched to a gene; V was cut back by 4 bases and J by 3 bases.

This clone was counted a few times. This chain links TRBV7-9 with TRBJ2-7; TRBD1 agrees at 9 bases. V gave up 5 bases and J gave up 4 bases; unmatched junction bases: 3. Germline-derived CDR1 and CDR2 are SEHNR and FQNEAQ (reference sequence). CDR3 length: 13 amino acids. The CDR3: CASSKQGAYEQYV. CDR3 in DNA: TGTGCCAGCAGCAAACAGGGGGCTTACGAGCAGTACGTC.

The genes are TRBV19 and TRBJ1-4; possibly TRBD1 for D (5 bases). Between the trimmed V and J ends, which lost 6 bases and 8 bases, there was a span of 22 bases. The CDR3 loop spans 16 amino acids. Germline V CDR1 and CDR2: LNHDA, SQIVND (reference sequence). The CDR3 region is CASSPGGWGNFEKLFF. CDR3 sequence (DNA): TGTGCCAGTAGCCCCGGAGGGTGGGGGAATTTCGAAAAACTGTTTTTT.

The rearrangement uses TRBV2 and TRBJ2-7; 14 bases agree with TRBD2. CDR3 length: 13 residues. Germline V lookup: CDR1 SNHLY, CDR2 FYNNEI. Trimming cost V 11 bases and J 3 bases; bases outside gene matches: 3. The CDR3 sequence is CAGTSGRDYEQYF. The CDR3, as DNA: TGTGCCGGGACTAGCGGGAGAGACTACGAGCAGTACTTC. Complete variable domain (other parts from reference TRBV2 and TRBJ2-7): EPEVTQTPSHQVTQMGQEVILRCVPISNHLYFYWYRQILGQKVEFLVSFYNNEISEKSEIFDDQFSVERPDGSNFTLKIRSTKLEDSAMYFCAGTSGRDYEQYFGPGTRLTVT.

The V call is TRBV27, the J call TRBJ2-1; perhaps TRBD2 as D (6 bases). The CDR3 runs to 14 residues. CDR1 and CDR2 (germline): MNHEY, SMNVEV (reference sequence). Trimming stripped 0 bases from V and 8 bases from J, with 11 bases between. The CDR3 nucleotides read TGTGCCAGCAGTTTATCTGCGGGGTTCGATGAGCAGTTCTTC. Protein: CASSLSAGFDEQFF.

The chain has TRBV27 and TRBJ2-7; 10 bases are a match to TRBD1. V lost 4 bases to trimming and J lost 4 bases; unmatched junction nucleotides: 7. This CDR3 spans 15 amino acids. Looked up from germline, CDR1 is MNHEY and CDR2 is SMNVEV (reference sequence). CDR3 region: CASSSPGTGVYEQYF. The CDR3 region has the DNA TGTGCCAGCAGTTCCCCCGGGACAGGGGTGTACGAGCAGTACTTC.

This chain connects TRBV28 to TRBJ2-4; 10 positions match TRBD2. J gave up 6 bases and V 7 bases, and 15 bases lay outside the gene matches. Germline CDR1 is MDHEN and CDR2 is SYDVKM. The CDR3 has 17 amino acids. Written as DNA, the CDR3 is TGTGCCAGCACCTCCCTAGGTATACTAGCGGGAAGAAACATTCAGTACTTC. Residues: CASTSLGILAGRNIQYF.

This chain links TRBV28 with TRBJ1-1; TRBD1 matches 9 bases. Trimming cost V 6 bases and J 0 bases; bases outside gene matches: 8. CDR3 length: 16 amino acids. Per the germline V gene, CDR1 is MDHEN and CDR2 is SYDVKM. Written as DNA, the CDR3 is TGTGCCAGCAGGATATACAGGGGGCCCCTGAACACTGAAGCTTTCTTT. Protein sequence: CASRIYRGPLNTEAFF.

This clone counts as medium-sized. Mismatch with germline at one junction end may stem from a read error. The rearrangement joins TRBV5-1 to TRBJ1-6; D perhaps matches TRBD1 (6 bases). The V gene's germline CDR1 is SGHRS and CDR2 YFSETQ. The CDR3 is made up of 15 amino acids. CDR3: CASSLDRPDNSPLHF. CDR3 nucleotides: TGCGCCAGCAGTTTGGACAGACCCGATAATTCACCCCTCCACTTT.

The rearrangement uses TRBV7-9 and TRBJ2-3; D not certain. Trimming shortened V by 2 bases and J by 6 bases, and 18 bases separated the two germline ends. Germline values: CDR1 SEHNR, CDR2 FQNEAQ (reference sequence). This CDR3 comprises 16 residues. CDR3 bases: TGTGCCAGCAGCTTAACTTCCGGGTCAGGTAGCGATACGCAGTATTTT. It translates to CASSLTSGSGSDTQYF. The full variable domain, completed using reference TRBV7-9 and TRBJ2-3, is DTGVSQNPRHKITKRGQNVTFRCDPISEHNRLYWYRQTLGQGPEFLTYFQNEAQLEKSRLLSDRFSAERPKGSFSTLEIQRTEQGDSAMYLCASSLTSGSGSDTQYFGPGTRLTVL.

V and J are TRBV4-2 and TRBJ2-1, with TRBD1 matching 10 bases. The CDR3 is 16 residues long. Germline V gives CDR1 LGHNA, CDR2 YNFKEQ. V trimming: 4 bases; J trimming: 7 bases; junction bases outside the gene matches: 10. CDR3 DNA: TGTGCCAGCAGCCTAGGCGGCCGGGACAGGGGTAATGAGCAGTTCTTC. It yields the protein CASSLGGRDRGNEQFF.